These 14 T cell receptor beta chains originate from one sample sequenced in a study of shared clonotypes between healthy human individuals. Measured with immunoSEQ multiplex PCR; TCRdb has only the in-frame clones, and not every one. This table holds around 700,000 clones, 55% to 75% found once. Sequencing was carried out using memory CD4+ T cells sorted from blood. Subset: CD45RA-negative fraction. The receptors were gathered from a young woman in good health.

The CDR3 DNA is TGCGCCATCGTCCGACCTTTCCCCCAAGTTGGGTCCTACGAGCAGTACTTC. It codes for CAIVRPFPQVGSYEQYF. The chain uses TRBV5-1 and TRBJ2-7; D ambiguous. From germline, CDR1 is SGHRS and CDR2 YFSETQ. The V gene lost 9 bases and the J gene lost 1 base, with 26 bases spanning the gap. The CDR3 has 17 amino acids. The full variable domain, with the rest looked up from reference TRBV5-1 and TRBJ2-7, is KAGVTQTPRYLIKTRGQQVTLSCSPISGHRSVSWYQQTPGQGLQFLFEYFSETQRNKGNFPGRFSGRQFSNSRSEMNVSTLELGDSALYLCAIVRPFPQVGSYEQYFGPGTRLTVT.

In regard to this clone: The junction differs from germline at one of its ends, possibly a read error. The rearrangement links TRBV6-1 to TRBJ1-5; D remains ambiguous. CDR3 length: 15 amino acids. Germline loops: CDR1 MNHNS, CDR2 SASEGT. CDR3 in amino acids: CASREGFYSNQPQHF. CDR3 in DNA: TGTGCCAGCAGGGAAGGGTTTTATAGCAATCAGCCCCAGCATTTT.

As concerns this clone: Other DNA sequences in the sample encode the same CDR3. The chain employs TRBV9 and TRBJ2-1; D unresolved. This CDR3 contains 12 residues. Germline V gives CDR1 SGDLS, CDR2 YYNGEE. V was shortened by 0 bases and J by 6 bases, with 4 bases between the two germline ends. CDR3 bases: TGTGCCAGCAGCGTAGAGGGCAATGAGCAGTTCTTC. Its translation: CASSVEGNEQFF.

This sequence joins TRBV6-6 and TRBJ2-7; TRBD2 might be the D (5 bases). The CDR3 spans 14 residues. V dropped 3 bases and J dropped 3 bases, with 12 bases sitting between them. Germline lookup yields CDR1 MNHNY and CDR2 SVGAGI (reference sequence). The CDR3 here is CASSYAGASYEQYF. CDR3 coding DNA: TGTGCCAGCAGTTATGCGGGTGCAAGCTACGAGCAGTACTTC.

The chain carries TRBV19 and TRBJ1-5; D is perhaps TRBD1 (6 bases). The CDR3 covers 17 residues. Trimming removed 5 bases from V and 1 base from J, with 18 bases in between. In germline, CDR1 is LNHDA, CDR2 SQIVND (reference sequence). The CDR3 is CASSPSRGHKSNQPQHF. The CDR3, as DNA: TGTGCCAGTAGTCCCAGTAGGGGACACAAGAGCAATCAGCCCCAGCATTTT. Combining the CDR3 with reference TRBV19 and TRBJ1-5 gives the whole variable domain DGGITQSPKYLFRKEGQNVTLSCEQNLNHDAMYWYRQDPGQGLRLIYYSQIVNDFQKGDIAEGYSVSREKKESFPLTVTSAQKNPTAFYLCASSPSRGHKSNQPQHFGDGTRLSIL.

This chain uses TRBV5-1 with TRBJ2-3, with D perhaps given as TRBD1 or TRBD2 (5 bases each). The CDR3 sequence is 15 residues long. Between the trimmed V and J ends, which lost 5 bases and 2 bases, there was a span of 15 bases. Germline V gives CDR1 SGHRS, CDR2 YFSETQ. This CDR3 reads CASRRDVTLTDTQYF. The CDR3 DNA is TGCGCCAGCAGAAGGGACGTTACCCTCACAGATACGCAGTATTTT.

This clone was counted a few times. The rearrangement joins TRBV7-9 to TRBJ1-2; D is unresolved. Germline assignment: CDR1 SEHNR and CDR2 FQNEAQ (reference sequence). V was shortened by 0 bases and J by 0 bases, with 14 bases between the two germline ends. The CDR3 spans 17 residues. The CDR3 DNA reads TGTGCCAGCAGCTTAGCGTGGAAGGGCCGGACTAACTATGGCTACACCTTC. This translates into CASSLAWKGRTNYGYTF.

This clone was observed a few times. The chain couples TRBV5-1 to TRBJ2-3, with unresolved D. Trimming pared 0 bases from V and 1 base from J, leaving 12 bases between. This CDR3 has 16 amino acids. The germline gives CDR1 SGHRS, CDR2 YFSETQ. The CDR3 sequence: CASSLAIGIGTDTQYF. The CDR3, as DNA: TGCGCCAGCAGCTTGGCCATAGGGATTGGCACAGATACGCAGTATTTT.

CDR3 DNA sequence: TGTGCCAGCAGTGAAAGGATCAGCGCCGGGGCCAACGTCCTGACTTTC. This gives the protein CASSERISAGANVLTF. V is TRBV6-1 and J is TRBJ2-6; D is undetermined. Between the trimmed V and J ends, which lost 2 bases and 4 bases, there was a span of 12 bases. The germline V gene encodes CDR1 MNHNS and CDR2 SASEGT. The CDR3 length is 16 residues.

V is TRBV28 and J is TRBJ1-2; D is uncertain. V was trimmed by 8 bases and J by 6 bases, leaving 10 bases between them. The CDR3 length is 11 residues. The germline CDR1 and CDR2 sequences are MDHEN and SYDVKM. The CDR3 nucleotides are TGTGCCAGCCGTGGAGTGGATGGCTACACCTTC. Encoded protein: CASRGVDGYTF.

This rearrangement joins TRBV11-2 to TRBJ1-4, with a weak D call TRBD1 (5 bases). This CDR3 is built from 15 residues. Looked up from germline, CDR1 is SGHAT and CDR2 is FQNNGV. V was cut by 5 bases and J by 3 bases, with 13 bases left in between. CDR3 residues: CASSRTGLANEKLFF. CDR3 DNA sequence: TGTGCCAGCAGCCGAACAGGCCTAGCTAATGAAAAACTGTTTTTT.

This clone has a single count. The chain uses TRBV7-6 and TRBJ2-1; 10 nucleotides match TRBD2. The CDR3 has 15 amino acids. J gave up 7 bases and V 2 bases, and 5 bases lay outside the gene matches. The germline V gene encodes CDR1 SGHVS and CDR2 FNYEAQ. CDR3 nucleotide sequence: TGTGCCAGCAGCTTAAATAGCGGGAGGTTAAATGAGCAGTTCTTC. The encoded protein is CASSLNSGRLNEQFF.

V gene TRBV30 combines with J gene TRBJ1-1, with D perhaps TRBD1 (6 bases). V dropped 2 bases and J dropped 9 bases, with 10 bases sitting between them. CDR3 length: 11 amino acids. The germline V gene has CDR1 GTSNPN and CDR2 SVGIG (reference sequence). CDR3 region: CAWSTGLQAFF. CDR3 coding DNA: TGTGCCTGGAGTACAGGGCTGCAAGCTTTCTTT.

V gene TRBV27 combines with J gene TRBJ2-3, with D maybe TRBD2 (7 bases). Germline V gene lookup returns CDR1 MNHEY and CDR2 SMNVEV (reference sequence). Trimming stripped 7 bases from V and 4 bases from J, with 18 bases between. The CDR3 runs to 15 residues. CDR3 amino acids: CASTSGRGWADTQYF. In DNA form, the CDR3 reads TGTGCCAGCACTTCAGGGAGGGGGTGGGCAGATACGCAGTATTTT.